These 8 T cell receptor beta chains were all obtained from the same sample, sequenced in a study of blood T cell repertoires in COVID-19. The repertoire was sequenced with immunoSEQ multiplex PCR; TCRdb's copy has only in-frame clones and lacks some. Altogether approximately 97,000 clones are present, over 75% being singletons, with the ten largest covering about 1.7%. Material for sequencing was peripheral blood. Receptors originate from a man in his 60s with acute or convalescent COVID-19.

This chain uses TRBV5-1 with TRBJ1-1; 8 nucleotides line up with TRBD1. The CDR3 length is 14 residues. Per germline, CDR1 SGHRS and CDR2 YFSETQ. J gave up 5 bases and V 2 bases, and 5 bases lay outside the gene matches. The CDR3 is CASSFQGAGTEAFF. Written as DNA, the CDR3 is TGCGCCAGCAGCTTCCAGGGGGCTGGGACTGAAGCTTTCTTT.

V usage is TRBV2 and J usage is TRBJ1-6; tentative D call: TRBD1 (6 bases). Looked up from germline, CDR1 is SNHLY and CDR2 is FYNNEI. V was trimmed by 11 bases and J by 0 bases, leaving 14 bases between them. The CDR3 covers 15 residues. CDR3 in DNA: TGTGCCCGAGGGGGTGGAAGCTCCTATAATTCACCCCTCCACTTT. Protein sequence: CARGGGSSYNSPLHF.

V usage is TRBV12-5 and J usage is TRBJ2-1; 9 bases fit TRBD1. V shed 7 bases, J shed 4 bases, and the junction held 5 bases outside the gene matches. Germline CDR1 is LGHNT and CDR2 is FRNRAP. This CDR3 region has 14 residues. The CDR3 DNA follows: TGTGCTAGTGTGGGACAGGGACCATACAATGAGCAGTTCTTC. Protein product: CASVGQGPYNEQFF.

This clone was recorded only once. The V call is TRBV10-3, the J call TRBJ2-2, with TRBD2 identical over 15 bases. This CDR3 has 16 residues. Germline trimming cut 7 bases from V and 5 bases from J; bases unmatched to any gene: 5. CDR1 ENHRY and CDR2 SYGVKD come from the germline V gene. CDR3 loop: CAITRTSGGATGELFF. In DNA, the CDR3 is TGTGCCATCACCAGGACTAGCGGGGGGGCAACCGGGGAGCTGTTTTTT.

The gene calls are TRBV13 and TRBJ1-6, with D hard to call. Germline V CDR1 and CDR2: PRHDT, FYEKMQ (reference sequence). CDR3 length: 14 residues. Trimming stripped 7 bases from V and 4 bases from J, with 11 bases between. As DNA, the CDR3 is TGTGCCAGCACCCCCGGGAGGTATAATTCACCCCTCCACTTT. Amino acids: CASTPGRYNSPLHF.

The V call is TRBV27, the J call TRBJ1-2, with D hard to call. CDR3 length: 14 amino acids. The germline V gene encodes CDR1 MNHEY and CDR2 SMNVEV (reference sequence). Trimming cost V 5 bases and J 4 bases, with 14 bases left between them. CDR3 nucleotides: TGTGCCAGCAGTATCCGGGAGGCTGGCTATGGCTACACCTTC. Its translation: CASSIREAGYGYTF.

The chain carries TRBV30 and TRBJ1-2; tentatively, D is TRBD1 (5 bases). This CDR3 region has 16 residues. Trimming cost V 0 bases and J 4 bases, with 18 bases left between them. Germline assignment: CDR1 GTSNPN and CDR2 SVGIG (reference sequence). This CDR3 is CAWSVAAGQLLYGYTF. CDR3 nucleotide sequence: TGTGCCTGGAGTGTAGCCGCGGGGCAGTTGCTCTATGGCTACACCTTC.

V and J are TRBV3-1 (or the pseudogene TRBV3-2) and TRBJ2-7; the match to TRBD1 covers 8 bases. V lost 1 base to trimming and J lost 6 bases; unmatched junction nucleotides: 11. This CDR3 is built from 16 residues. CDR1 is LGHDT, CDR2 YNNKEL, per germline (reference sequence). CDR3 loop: CASSQGVGQASAEQYF. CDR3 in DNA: TGTGCCAGCAGCCAAGGGGTGGGACAGGCATCGGCCGAGCAGTACTTC.